The clone carrying this T cell receptor beta chain was seen ten or more times. These data are taken from a study of identical twins. V was clipped by 6 bases and J by 4 bases; unmatched bases: 4. Germline V CDR1 and CDR2: MNHNS, SASEGT. CDR3 length equals 14 residues. One entry per CDR3 protein, called by TCRdb with MiXCR from the 5' RACE reads. The table has approximately 670,000 distinct CDR3 sequences, 5.5% to 6.5% seen once; the top ten hold approximately 1.6%. The specimen sequenced was naive T cells sorted from blood. The rearrangement uses TRBV6-1 and TRBJ2-1; 9 bases are shared with TRBD2. This receptor was taken from a man aged 18 to 35 in good health. CDR3 in amino acids: CASRASGVYNEQFF. In DNA form, the CDR3 reads TGTGCCAGCAGGGCTAGCGGGGTATACAATGAGCAGTTCTTC.